What follows are 13 T cell receptor beta chains derived from one specimen sequenced in a study of CD8+CD57+ T cells in acquired aplastic anemia. The sequenced patients had an expansion of CD8+CD57+ cells seen by flow cytometry. Genomic DNA templated the TCR beta VDJ and CDR3 profiling. TCRdb independently ran MiXCR on the reads; one entry per CDR3 protein. The sample comprises around 150,000 distinct CDR3 sequences, 40% to 50% of which are singletons, and approximately 2.9% rests with the top ten. Source material: sorted CD4+, CD8+, or CD8+CD57+ T cells (not recorded which) from PBMCs. The receptors derive from a human donor with aplastic anemia.

This clonotype was seen only once. A read error is possible here, since a much larger clone lies one base away. The V and J genes are TRBV12-3 or TRBV12-4 and TRBJ1-1; D is unresolved. This CDR3 has 17 amino acids. The CDR3 DNA follows: TGTGCCAGCACCCCGGGGTTGTCCCTTCAGTCGGGCACTGAAGCTTCCTTT. This sequence encodes CASTPGLSLQSGTEASF.

The genes are TRBV11-3 and TRBJ2-2, with D possibly TRBD1 on 5 matching bases. The V and J ends lost 6 bases and 5 bases respectively, with 16 bases between them. Per germline, CDR1 SGHNT and CDR2 YENEEA. This CDR3 contains 15 residues. CDR3 DNA: TGTGCCAGCAGAGTAAGGGAAACAGGTACCGGGGAGCTGTTTTTT. It translates to CASRVRETGTGELFF.

The V call is TRBV11-1, the J call TRBJ2-7; the match to TRBD2 covers 14 bases. From germline, CDR1 is SGHAT and CDR2 FQDESV (reference sequence). The CDR3 is made up of 15 amino acids. V lost 3 bases and J lost 2; bases outside the gene matches: 0. The CDR3 DNA reads as TGTGCCAGCAGCTTGGGACTAGCGGGAGCCTACGAGCAGTACTTC. It is translated as CASSLGLAGAYEQYF.

This clonotype was seen a single time. The chain uses TRBV20-1 and TRBJ1-3; D gene unclear. V was trimmed by 6 bases and J by 2 bases, leaving 5 bases between them. This CDR3 contains 11 residues. In germline, CDR1 is DFQATT, CDR2 SNEGSKA (reference sequence). In DNA, the CDR3 is TGCAGTGCGACGACTGGAAACACCATATATTTT. It codes for CSATTGNTIYF.

Turning to this clonotype: Just one base apart from a much larger clone, this may be a read error. This chain links TRBV11-2 with TRBJ2-7, with D possibly TRBD2 on 6 matching bases. This CDR3 has 16 amino acids. Per the germline V gene, CDR1 is SGHAT and CDR2 is FQNNGV. CDR3 region: CAGSLVGTLSSYEQYF. The CDR3 region has the DNA TGTGCCGGCAGCTTAGTAGGGACTTTGAGCTCCTACGAGCAGTACTTC.

The chain recombines TRBV7-3 with TRBJ1-6, with a weak D call TRBD1 (5 bases). The V end lost 5 bases, the J end lost 8 bases, and 7 bases lay between the germline ends. The germline V gene has CDR1 SGHTA and CDR2 FQGTGA. The CDR3 has 12 amino acids. CDR3 in amino acids: CASSLQDSPLHF. The CDR3 DNA follows: TGTGCCAGCAGCCTACAGGATTCACCCCTCCACTTT.

This chain connects TRBV7-3 to TRBJ1-1, with 10 bases matching TRBD1. The CDR3 has 15 amino acids. CDR1 is SGHTA, CDR2 FQGTGA, per germline. Trimming removed 5 bases from V and 2 bases from J; junction bases left unmatched: 5. The CDR3 DNA reads as TGTGCCAGCAGCCCCCAGACAGGGGGCAACACTGAAGCTTTCTTT. Its protein is CASSPQTGGNTEAFF.

This chain links TRBV12-3 or TRBV12-4 with TRBJ1-3; possible D gene TRBD1, 5 bases. Trimming pared 6 bases from V and 2 bases from J, leaving 14 bases between. The CDR3 contains 15 residues. The CDR3 region has the DNA TGTGCCAGCAGCTCCTCCGGGACGCCTGGAAACACCATATATTTT. It translates to CASSSSGTPGNTIYF.

This clonotype was detected once. The V and J genes are TRBV5-1 and TRBJ2-2; 8 bases line up with TRBD2. Germline-derived CDR1 and CDR2 are SGHRS and YFSETQ. V dropped 4 bases and J dropped 2; count of bases not matched to a gene: 4. This CDR3 spans 15 amino acids. The CDR3: CASSLSGANTGELFF. The CDR3 region has the DNA TGCGCCAGCAGCCTTAGCGGGGCTAACACCGGGGAGCTGTTTTTT.

V gene TRBV29-1 combines with J gene TRBJ2-7; TRBD1 or TRBD2 may be the D gene (5 bases each). CDR3 length equals 15 residues. Trimming cost V 8 bases and J 2 bases, with 22 bases left between them. Germline values: CDR1 SQVTM, CDR2 ANQGSEA. CDR3 nucleotide sequence: TGCAGCTTGGGGGTCCAGTCGATGTTAGCCTACGAGCAGTACTTC. It specifies CSLGVQSMLAYEQYF.

The genes are TRBV7-8 and TRBJ1-5; D remains ambiguous. Germline V gives CDR1 SGHVS, CDR2 FQNEAQ. The CDR3 covers 12 residues. The V and J ends lost 5 bases and 7 bases respectively, with 9 bases between them. The CDR3, as DNA: TGTGCCAGCAGCCGAAACGGACAGCCCCAGCATTTT. Translation: CASSRNGQPQHF.

This clonotype was detected ten times or more. The CDR3 protein is CATSVKLAGEQYF. The CDR3 nucleotides are TGTGCCACCAGTGTCAAACTAGCGGGCGAGCAGTACTTC. J is TRBJ2-7 and V is TRBV24-1; 9 bases line up with TRBD2. The junction had 4 bases not matched to a gene; V was cut back by 5 bases and J by 6 bases. CDR3 length: 13 residues. The germline V gene encodes CDR1 KGHDR and CDR2 SFDVKD.

This clonotype occurred a few times. At one of its ends the junction is not consistent with the germline gene, which may arise from a read error. This chain connects TRBV29-1 to TRBJ1-2; possibly TRBD1 for D (6 bases). There are 16 residues in the CDR3. Germline lookup yields CDR1 SQVTM and CDR2 ANQGSEA. The CDR3 sequence is CSVEDQGGGGHYDYTF. DNA of the CDR3: TGCAGCGTTGAAGATCAGGGCGGAGGGGGACACTATGACTACACCTTC.